A single sample is the source of the 14 T cell receptor beta chains below, sequenced in a study of cytomegalovirus exposure and HLA in healthy donors. The PCR used 60 Vbeta and 13 Jbeta primers. Profiling relied on immunoSEQ multiplex PCR, and the TCRdb table lists in-frame clones only, not all of them. The table has 150,000 to 200,000 clones, roughly four fifths seen once. The sequenced sample was PBMCs. Receptors originate from a woman between 40 and 50 years old in good health and CMV-seronegative.

This chain uses TRBV5-8 with TRBJ1-5; D is undetermined. Germline-derived CDR1 and CDR2 are SGHTS and YDEGEE. V gave up 0 bases and J gave up 7 bases, with 14 bases separating them. CDR3 length: 15 amino acids. This CDR3 reads CASSLEGGFGQPQHF. CDR3 bases: TGTGCCAGCAGCTTGGAGGGAGGTTTCGGGCAGCCCCAGCATTTT.

The V gene is TRBV7-9, the J gene TRBJ2-1, with 7 bases fitting TRBD1. The length of the CDR3 is 14 residues. V lost 5 bases to trimming and J lost 6 bases; unmatched junction nucleotides: 7. Germline assignment: CDR1 SEHNR and CDR2 FQNEAQ (reference sequence). For the CDR3, the DNA is TGTGCCAGCAGCACTTGGACAGGTCCCAATGAGCAGTTCTTC. Protein product: CASSTWTGPNEQFF.

This clone appeared once. The chain carries TRBV5-1 and TRBJ1-2; 8 bases fit TRBD1. Germline trimming cut 4 bases from V and 6 bases from J; bases unmatched to any gene: 8. This CDR3 has 14 amino acids. Germline CDR1 SGHRS, CDR2 YFSETQ. The CDR3 here is CASSQGQVLDGYTF. The CDR3 DNA is TGCGCCAGCAGCCAGGGACAGGTTCTTGATGGCTACACCTTC.

The V and J genes are TRBV6-1 and TRBJ1-2, with D perhaps TRBD1 (6 bases). There are 15 residues in the CDR3. Trimming shortened V by 0 bases and J by 4 bases, and 12 bases separated the two germline ends. Germline V CDR1 and CDR2: MNHNS, SASEGT. The CDR3 DNA reads TGTGCCAGCAGTGAAGCGCGAGGACAGTTCTATGGCTACACCTTC. Amino acid sequence: CASSEARGQFYGYTF.

V usage is TRBV2 and J usage is TRBJ1-3; D perhaps matches TRBD1 (6 bases). The CDR3 runs 13 residues. CDR1 is SNHLY, CDR2 FYNNEI, per germline. V dropped 11 bases and J dropped 4 bases, with 15 bases sitting between them. The CDR3 here is CAGSQGPGNTIYF. The CDR3, as DNA: TGTGCCGGGTCGCAGGGGCCCGGAAACACCATATATTTT.

There are a few counts of this clone. The chain links TRBV6-1 to TRBJ1-1; the D is unclear. Looked up from germline, CDR1 is MNHNS and CDR2 is SASEGT. The V end lost 5 bases, the J end lost 2 bases, and 12 bases lay between the germline ends. CDR3 length: 14 amino acids. The CDR3 reads CASSSRGSNTEAFF. CDR3 DNA: TGTGCCAGCAGTTCACGAGGGTCTAACACTGAAGCTTTCTTT.

The chain combines TRBV19 with TRBJ2-5; possible D gene TRBD1, 6 bases. CDR3 length equals 15 residues. The germline V gene has CDR1 LNHDA and CDR2 SQIVND (reference sequence). The germline V and J ends were trimmed by 5 bases and 4 bases, with 17 bases remaining between them. CDR3 sequence: CASSPLTGLPETQYF. CDR3 in DNA: TGTGCCAGTAGTCCTCTCACAGGGCTACCAGAGACCCAGTACTTC. The full variable domain, its missing parts supplied by reference TRBV19 and TRBJ2-5, is DGGITQSPKYLFRKEGQNVTLSCEQNLNHDAMYWYRQDPGQGLRLIYYSQIVNDFQKGDIAEGYSVSREKKESFPLTVTSAQKNPTAFYLCASSPLTGLPETQYFGPGTRLLVL.

The count of this clone is one. The chain recombines TRBV5-1 with TRBJ2-5; 10 bases map to TRBD2. V lost 0 bases to trimming and J lost 3 bases; unmatched junction nucleotides: 2. The CDR3 is made up of 15 amino acids. Looked up from germline, CDR1 is SGHRS and CDR2 is YFSETQ. As DNA, the CDR3 is TGCGCCAGCAGCTTGGATCTAGCGGGGGAAGAGACCCAGTACTTC. Residues: CASSLDLAGEETQYF.

In DNA form, the CDR3 reads TGCGCCAGCAGCAACGCACTAGCGGGGGGGCTTGAGACCCAGTACTTC. Amino acids: CASSNALAGGLETQYF. This sequence joins TRBV5-1 and TRBJ2-5; 13 bases agree with TRBD2. Trimming removed 4 bases from V and 5 bases from J; junction bases left unmatched: 8. In germline, CDR1 is SGHRS, CDR2 YFSETQ. The CDR3 runs to 16 residues.

This chain joins TRBV2 and TRBJ1-2; D is unclear. The CDR3 extends over 14 amino acids. Trimming took off 6 bases at V and 3 bases at J, with 14 bases between the two ends. Per the germline V gene, CDR1 is SNHLY and CDR2 is FYNNEI. The CDR3 DNA reads as TGTGCCAGCAGGGACTTAAAGCGGGACTATGGCTACACCTTC. Amino acid sequence: CASRDLKRDYGYTF.

This chain connects TRBV2 to TRBJ1-5, with TRBD1 as a possible D gene (6 bases). Germline V gives CDR1 SNHLY, CDR2 FYNNEI. V gave up 4 bases and J gave up 6 bases, with 16 bases separating them. This CDR3 contains 15 residues. The CDR3 coding sequence is TGTGCCAGCAGTGCACAACAGGGAATTCTTCAGCCCCAGCATTTT. Its protein is CASSAQQGILQPQHF.

The gene calls are TRBV7-8 and TRBJ1-4, with 7 bases matching TRBD1. The CDR3 loop spans 15 amino acids. J was trimmed by 3 bases and V by 5 bases; bases with no gene match: 6. Germline CDR1 SGHVS, CDR2 FQNEAQ. The CDR3 here is CASSDRERANEKLFF. The DNA of the CDR3 is TGTGCCAGCAGCGACAGGGAACGGGCTAATGAAAAACTGTTTTTT.

The chain couples TRBV29-1 to TRBJ2-1, with TRBD2 matching over 10 bases. CDR1 is SQVTM and CDR2 is ANQGSEA in the germline V gene. The CDR3 is made up of 15 amino acids. The trim removed 6 bases at V and 8 bases at J, leaving 13 bases unmatched. The CDR3 DNA sequence: TGCAGCGTAAGTGAGCGGGGGGGCCTTGCCCATGAGCAGTTCTTC. Residues: CSVSERGGLAHEQFF.

The chain combines TRBV6-1 with TRBJ2-3; TRBD2 matches 9 bases. V lost 4 bases and J lost 5; bases outside the gene matches: 7. CDR1 is MNHNS, CDR2 SASEGT, per germline. There are 15 residues in the CDR3. The CDR3: CASSVGGGALDTQYF. In nucleotides, the CDR3 is TGTGCCAGCAGTGTTGGCGGGGGGGCCTTAGATACGCAGTATTTT.